The T cell receptor beta chain described here comes from a study of radiation and T cells in renal cell carcinoma. Study-wide results and caveats: Top tumor clonotypes rose in blood 2 weeks post-radiation, then contracted.

Trimming took 2 bases from V and 4 from J, leaving 9 bases between them. The CDR3 is 14 amino acids. Germline V lookup: CDR1 SEHNR, CDR2 FQNEAQ (reference sequence). Time point reported: blood 2 weeks post-SBRT. Treatment specified: 15 Gy SBRT to primary tumor, nephrectomy 4 weeks later. Clear cell pathology was present in this patient's renal cell carcinoma. A word on this clone: Its antigen is not known.

Sequenced by immunoSEQ multiplex PCR; TCRdb stores in-frame clones only, minus some. Of some 120,000 clones in the sample, 75% to 85% were seen once. Sequencing was performed on blood, taken from a patient whose treatment included radiotherapy and nephrectomy. This receptor was obtained from an older woman with renal cell carcinoma. The chain links TRBV7-9 to TRBJ1-5, with a weak D call TRBD1 (5 bases). Written as DNA, the CDR3 is TGTGCCAGCAGCTTACAGGGATTGAATCAGCCCCAGCATTTT. Translated: CASSLQGLNQPQHF.